These 23 T cell receptor beta chains share one sample of origin, sequenced in a study of cytomegalovirus exposure and HLA in healthy donors. Measured with immunoSEQ multiplex PCR; TCRdb has only the in-frame clones, and not every one. This sample yields around 150,000 clones, of which around four fifths are seen a single time; around 2.4% belongs to the top ten. Sample: PBMCs. The receptors derive from a young man in good health and CMV-seropositive.

The V gene is TRBV6-6, the J gene TRBJ2-2; TRBD2 matches 7 bases. Germline V gene sequence: CDR1 MNHNY, CDR2 SVGAGI (reference sequence). The CDR3 has 16 amino acids. The V and J ends lost 2 bases and 1 base, in that order; junction bases with no gene match: 4. CDR3 amino acids: CASSYGAGVNTGELFF. CDR3 nucleotides: TGTGCCAGCAGTTACGGGGCGGGGGTGAACACCGGGGAGCTGTTTTTT.

The rearrangement links TRBV2 to TRBJ1-1; TRBD1 aligns across 7 bases. The CDR3 is made up of 11 amino acids. CDR1 SNHLY and CDR2 FYNNEI come from the germline V gene. The V gene end was trimmed by 7 bases and the J gene end by 11 bases; junction bases not matched to a gene: 7. The CDR3 nucleotides read TGTGCCAGCATTGGAACAGGGGCCGCTTTCTTT. Its translation: CASIGTGAAFF.

The V gene is TRBV18, the J gene TRBJ1-4, with unresolved D. The CDR3 extends over 14 amino acids. V lost 3 bases, J lost 3 bases, and 8 bases lay in between. From germline, CDR1 is KGHSH and CDR2 LQKENI. The CDR3 region has the DNA TGTGCCAGCTCACCGCGGGGAGCTAATGAAAAACTGTTTTTT. Its protein is CASSPRGANEKLFF. The variable domain in full, completed from reference TRBV18 and TRBJ1-4, reads NAGVMQNPRHLVRRRGQEARLRCSPMKGHSHVYWYRQLPEEGLKFMVYLQKENIIDESGMPKERFSAEFPKEGPSILRIQQVVRGDSAAYFCASSPRGANEKLFFGSGTQLSVL.

This chain connects TRBV27 to TRBJ1-2; weak D call: TRBD1 (6 bases). The germline V gene encodes CDR1 MNHEY and CDR2 SMNVEV (reference sequence). The length of the CDR3 is 16 residues. Trimming pared 6 bases from V and 4 bases from J, leaving 21 bases between. The CDR3 reads CASSLRPRDTVYGYTF. The CDR3 bases are TGTGCCAGCAGCCTACGCCCCCGGGACACGGTCTATGGCTACACCTTC.

This chain connects TRBV6-6 to TRBJ2-5; 8 bases align to TRBD2. The CDR3 spans 14 residues. The junction had 7 bases not matched to a gene; V was cut back by 6 bases and J by 4 bases. CDR1 MNHNY and CDR2 SVGAGI come from the germline V gene (reference sequence). The CDR3 region is CASSPTSAGETQYF. CDR3 sequence (DNA): TGTGCCAGCAGCCCGACTAGCGCCGGAGAGACCCAGTACTTC.

This clone was counted once. The genes are TRBV7-2 and TRBJ1-4, with a tentative D call TRBD1 (6 bases). The V end lost 8 bases, the J end lost 8 bases, and 18 bases lay between the germline ends. The germline V gene has CDR1 SGHTA and CDR2 FQGNSA. This CDR3 contains 14 residues. The CDR3 DNA is TGTGCCAGCCGTTCAGGGGCGCAGGGGGAAAAACTGTTTTTT. Its translation: CASRSGAQGEKLFF.

The chain couples TRBV11-3 to TRBJ2-7; D perhaps matches TRBD2 (6 bases). Trimming cost V 3 bases and J 2 bases, with 14 bases left between them. This CDR3 contains 15 residues. Germline V gene sequence: CDR1 SGHNT, CDR2 YENEEA. CDR3 loop: CASSFRPGVPYEQYF. CDR3 DNA sequence: TGTGCCAGCAGCTTTCGTCCGGGGGTTCCCTACGAGCAGTACTTC.

The table lists this clone with a few counts. The chain's CDR3 is CASSHRQGGTGELFF. The CDR3 nucleotides are TGCGCCAGCAGCCATAGACAGGGAGGCACCGGGGAGCTGTTTTTT. V gene TRBV4-1 combines with J gene TRBJ2-2; weak D call: TRBD1 (7 bases). The V end lost 3 bases, the J end lost 4 bases, and 12 bases lay between the germline ends. The CDR3 is 15 amino acids. Germline V CDR1 and CDR2: MGHRA, YSYEKL.

The chain uses TRBV6-5 and TRBJ1-2; D uncertain. Germline V gene data show CDR1 as MNHEY and CDR2 as SVGAGI. CDR3 length equals 13 residues. Trimming removed 2 bases at V and 7 bases at J, with 11 bases between. The CDR3 DNA is TGTGCCAGCAGTTACCTTAGGGAGGGTGGCTACACCTTC. This translates into CASSYLREGGYTF.

The chain couples TRBV4-2 to TRBJ2-3; 14 positions agree with TRBD2. This CDR3 comprises 16 residues. The V gene end was trimmed by 3 bases and the J gene end by 4 bases; junction bases not matched to a gene: 3. Per germline, CDR1 LGHNA and CDR2 YNFKEQ. The CDR3 reads CASSQGTSGGSDTQYF. The CDR3 DNA reads as TGTGCCAGCAGCCAGGGGACTAGCGGGGGCTCAGATACGCAGTATTTT.

This chain joins TRBV29-1 and TRBJ2-5; 7 positions agree with TRBD2. The CDR3 consists of 13 residues. The trim removed 8 bases at V and 3 bases at J, leaving 9 bases unmatched. CDR1 is SQVTM, CDR2 ANQGSEA, per germline. CDR3 in DNA: TGCAGCTCCGGGCGGGCGGGGGAAGAGACCCAGTACTTC. Its translation: CSSGRAGEETQYF.

This clone appeared many times. The V call is TRBV4-1, the J call TRBJ2-2, with 9 bases lining up with TRBD1. CDR1 and CDR2 (germline): MGHRA, YSYEKL. After removal of 3 bases from V and 7 bases from J, the junction contained 9 bases not matched to a gene. The CDR3 length is 16 residues. The CDR3 DNA is TGCGCCAGCAGCCAGCGCCCAGAGACAGGGGGCGGGGAGCTGTTTTTT. Translation: CASSQRPETGGGELFF.

The V call is TRBV9, the J call TRBJ2-1; 10 bases are a match to TRBD2. J gave up 7 bases and V 2 bases, and 9 bases lay outside the gene matches. Per germline, CDR1 SGDLS and CDR2 YYNGEE. CDR3 length: 16 residues. The CDR3 protein is CASSVTSGGVWNEQFF. The DNA for the CDR3 is TGTGCCAGCAGCGTGACGAGCGGGGGGGTCTGGAATGAGCAGTTCTTC. Variable domain in full (rest from reference TRBV9 and TRBJ2-1): DSGVTQTPKHLITATGQRVTLRCSPRSGDLSVYWYQQSLDQGLQFLIQYYNGEERAKGNILERFSAQQFPDLHSELNLSSLELGDSALYFCASSVTSGGVWNEQFFGPGTRLTVL.

The rearrangement uses TRBV7-9 and TRBJ1-1, with 11 bases fitting TRBD1. CDR3 size: 14 residues. CDR1 SEHNR and CDR2 FQNEAQ come from the germline V gene (reference sequence). The V gene end was trimmed by 4 bases and the J gene end by 6 bases; junction bases not matched to a gene: 4. In DNA form, the CDR3 reads TGTGCCAGCAGCTCGGGACAGGGGGTCTCTGAAGCTTTCTTT. This translates into CASSSGQGVSEAFF.

This clone occurred once. The V gene is TRBV19, the J gene TRBJ1-5; 8 bases line up with TRBD1. This CDR3 spans 14 amino acids. Trimming at V came to 5 bases and at J to 3 bases, leaving 3 bases not matched to a gene. CDR1 and CDR2 from the germline V gene are LNHDA and SQIVND (reference sequence). The CDR3 DNA sequence: TGTGCCAGTAGTTGGACAGGGACCAATCAGCCCCAGCATTTT. Its protein product is CASSWTGTNQPQHF.

The chain employs TRBV7-9 and TRBJ1-2, with TRBD1 identical over 11 bases. J was trimmed by 4 bases and V by 7 bases; bases with no gene match: 14. Per germline, CDR1 SEHNR and CDR2 FQNEAQ (reference sequence). CDR3 length: 17 amino acids. This CDR3 is CASNLNTRDRGGYGYTF. CDR3 DNA: TGTGCCAGCAACTTGAATACCCGGGACAGGGGGGGCTATGGCTACACCTTC.

The chain is built from TRBV27 and TRBJ2-7, with 7 bases aligning to TRBD1. This CDR3 region has 14 residues. Losses at the gene ends were 2 bases for V and 4 bases for J; bases not matched to a gene: 5. Germline V gene lookup returns CDR1 MNHEY and CDR2 SMNVEV (reference sequence). The CDR3 DNA is TGTGCCAGCAGTTTAATAGGGGGCGGATACGAGCAGTACTTC. This sequence encodes CASSLIGGGYEQYF.

The chain employs TRBV9 and TRBJ2-1, with 8 bases identical to TRBD1. The CDR3 spans 16 residues. Losses at the gene ends were 4 bases for V and 3 bases for J; bases not matched to a gene: 9. Germline CDR1 SGDLS, CDR2 YYNGEE. The CDR3 sequence: CASSPRTGWDYNEQFF. The CDR3 DNA reads as TGTGCCAGCAGCCCTCGGACAGGGTGGGACTACAATGAGCAGTTCTTC.

The V call is TRBV6-5, the J call TRBJ1-2; possibly TRBD1 for D (5 bases). V was shortened by 7 bases and J by 8 bases, with 23 bases between the two germline ends. Per germline, CDR1 MNHEY and CDR2 SVGAGI. This CDR3 has 15 amino acids. As DNA, the CDR3 is TGTGCCAGCAATCACCATCGGGGACTCCCCGACGGCTACACCTTC. Protein sequence: CASNHHRGLPDGYTF.

The chain couples TRBV19 to TRBJ1-6; weak D call: TRBD1 (6 bases). Trimming pared 3 bases from V and 0 bases from J, leaving 12 bases between. This CDR3 spans 17 amino acids. Looked up from germline, CDR1 is LNHDA and CDR2 is SQIVND (reference sequence). CDR3: CASSMVGQSSYNSPLHF. CDR3 nucleotide sequence: TGTGCCAGTAGTATGGTCGGACAGAGCTCCTATAATTCACCCCTCCACTTT.

In this sample, this clone turned up once. The chain employs TRBV9 and TRBJ2-4, with 8 bases aligning to TRBD1. Germline assignment: CDR1 SGDLS and CDR2 YYNGEE. The length of the CDR3 is 15 residues. The ends lost 7 bases at V and 1 base at J; junction bases unmatched: 7. The CDR3 is CASGQGSVAKNIQYF. DNA for the CDR3: TGTGCCAGCGGACAGGGCTCGGTGGCCAAAAACATTCAGTACTTC.

The rearrangement links TRBV18 to TRBJ1-2; the D gene is possibly TRBD1 (6 bases). Between the trimmed V and J ends, which lost 5 bases and 7 bases, there was a span of 14 bases. Germline CDR1 KGHSH, CDR2 LQKENI. The CDR3 loop spans 13 amino acids. The DNA for the CDR3 is TGTGCCAGCTCATCCGAGAGGGGGTCTGGCTACACCTTC. This gives the protein CASSSERGSGYTF.

Only one count was recorded for this clone. The chain has TRBV7-9 and TRBJ2-7; unclear D gene. Per the germline V gene, CDR1 is SEHNR and CDR2 is FQNEAQ (reference sequence). CDR3 size: 12 residues. V was clipped by 4 bases and J by 5 bases, with 9 bases between them. As DNA, the CDR3 is TGTGCCAGCAGCTCCGACACTCACGAGCAGTACTTC. This sequence encodes CASSSDTHEQYF. The full variable domain, completed using reference TRBV7-9 and TRBJ2-7, is DTGVSQNPRHKITKRGQNVTFRCDPISEHNRLYWYRQTLGQGPEFLTYFQNEAQLEKSRLLSDRFSAERPKGSFSTLEIQRTEQGDSAMYLCASSSDTHEQYFGPGTRLTVT.